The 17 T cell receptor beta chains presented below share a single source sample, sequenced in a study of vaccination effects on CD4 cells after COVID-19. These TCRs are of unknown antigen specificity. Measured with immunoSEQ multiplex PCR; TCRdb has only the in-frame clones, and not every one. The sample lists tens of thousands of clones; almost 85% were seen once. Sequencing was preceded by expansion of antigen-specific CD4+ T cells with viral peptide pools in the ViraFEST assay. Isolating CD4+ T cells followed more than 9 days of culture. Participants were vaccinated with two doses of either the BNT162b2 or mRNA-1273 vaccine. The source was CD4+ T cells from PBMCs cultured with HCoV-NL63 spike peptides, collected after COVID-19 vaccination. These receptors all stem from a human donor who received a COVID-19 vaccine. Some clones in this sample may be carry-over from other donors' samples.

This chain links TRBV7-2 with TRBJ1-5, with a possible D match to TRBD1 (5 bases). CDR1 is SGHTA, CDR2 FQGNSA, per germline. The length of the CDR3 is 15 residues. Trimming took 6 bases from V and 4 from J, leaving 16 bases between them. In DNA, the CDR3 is TGTGCCAGCAGTCCCCAGGGTATCGGGAATCAGCCCCAGCATTTT. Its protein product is CASSPQGIGNQPQHF. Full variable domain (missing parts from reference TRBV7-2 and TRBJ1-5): GAGVSQSPSNKVTEKGKDVELRCDPISGHTALYWYRQSLGQGLEFLIYFQGNSAPDKSGLPSDRFSAERTGGSVSTLTIQRTQQEDSAVYLCASSPQGIGNQPQHFGDGTRLSIL.

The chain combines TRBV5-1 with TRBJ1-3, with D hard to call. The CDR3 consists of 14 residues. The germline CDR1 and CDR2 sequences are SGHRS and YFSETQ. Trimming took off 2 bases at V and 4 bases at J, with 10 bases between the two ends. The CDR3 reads CASSLEQAGNTIYF. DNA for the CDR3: TGCGCCAGCAGCTTAGAGCAGGCCGGAAACACCATATATTTT. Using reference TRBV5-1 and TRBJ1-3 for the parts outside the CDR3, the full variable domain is KAGVTQTPRYLIKTRGQQVTLSCSPISGHRSVSWYQQTPGQGLQFLFEYFSETQRNKGNFPGRFSGRQFSNSRSEMNVSTLELGDSALYLCASSLEQAGNTIYFGEGSWLTVV.

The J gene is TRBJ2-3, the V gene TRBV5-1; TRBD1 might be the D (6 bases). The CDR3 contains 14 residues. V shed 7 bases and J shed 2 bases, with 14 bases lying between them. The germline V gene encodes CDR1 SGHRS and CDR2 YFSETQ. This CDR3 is CASGNGQFTDTQYF. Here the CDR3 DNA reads TGCGCCAGCGGAAACGGACAGTTCACAGATACGCAGTATTTT.

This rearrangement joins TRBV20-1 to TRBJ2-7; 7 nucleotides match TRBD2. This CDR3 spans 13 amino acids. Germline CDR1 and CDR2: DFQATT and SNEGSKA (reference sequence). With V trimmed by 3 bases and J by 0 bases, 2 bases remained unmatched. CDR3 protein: CSASGGGSYEQYV. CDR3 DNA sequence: TGCAGTGCTAGTGGGGGGGGCTCCTACGAGCAGTACGTC.

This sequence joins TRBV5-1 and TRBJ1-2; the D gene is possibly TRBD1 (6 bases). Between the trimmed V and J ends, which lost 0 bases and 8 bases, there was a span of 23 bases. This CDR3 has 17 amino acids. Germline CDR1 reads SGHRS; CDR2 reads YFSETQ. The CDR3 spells CASSLGVFGGRSDGYTF. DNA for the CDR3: TGCGCCAGCAGCTTGGGGGTGTTCGGGGGGCGATCCGACGGCTACACCTTC.

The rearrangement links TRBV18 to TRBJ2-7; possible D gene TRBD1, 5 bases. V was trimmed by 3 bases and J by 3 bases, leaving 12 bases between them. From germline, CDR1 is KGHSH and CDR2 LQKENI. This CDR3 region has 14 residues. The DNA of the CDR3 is TGTGCCAGCTCACCCACCAGACAGTTCTACGAGCAGTACGTC. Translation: CASSPTRQFYEQYV.

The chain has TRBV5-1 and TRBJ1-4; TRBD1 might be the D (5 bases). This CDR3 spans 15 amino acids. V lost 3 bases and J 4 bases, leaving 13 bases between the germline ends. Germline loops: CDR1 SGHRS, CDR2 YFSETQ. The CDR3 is CASSYRDGNNEKLFF. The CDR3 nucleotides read TGCGCCAGCAGCTATCGGGACGGAAATAATGAAAAACTGTTTTTT.

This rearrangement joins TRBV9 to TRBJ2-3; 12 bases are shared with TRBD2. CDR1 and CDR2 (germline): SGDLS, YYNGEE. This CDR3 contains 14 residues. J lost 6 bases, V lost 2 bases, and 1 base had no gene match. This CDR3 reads CASSVTSGGDTQYF. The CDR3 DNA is TGTGCCAGCAGCGTGACTAGCGGGGGCGATACGCAGTATTTT.

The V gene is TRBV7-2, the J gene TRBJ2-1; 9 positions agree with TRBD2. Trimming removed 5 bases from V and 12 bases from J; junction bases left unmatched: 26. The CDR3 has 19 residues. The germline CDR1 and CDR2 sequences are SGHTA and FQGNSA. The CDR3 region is CASSPHAPRERGAYSGQFF. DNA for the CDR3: TGTGCCAGCAGCCCCCATGCACCGAGGGAGCGGGGGGCCTATAGCGGGCAGTTCTTC.

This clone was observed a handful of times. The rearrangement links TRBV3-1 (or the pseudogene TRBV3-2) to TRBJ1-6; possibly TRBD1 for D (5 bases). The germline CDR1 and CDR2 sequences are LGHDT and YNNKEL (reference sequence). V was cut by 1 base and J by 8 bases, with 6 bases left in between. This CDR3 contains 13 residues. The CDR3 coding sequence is TGTGCCAGCAGCCAAGGAGGGGATTCACCCCTCCACTTT. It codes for CASSQGGDSPLHF.

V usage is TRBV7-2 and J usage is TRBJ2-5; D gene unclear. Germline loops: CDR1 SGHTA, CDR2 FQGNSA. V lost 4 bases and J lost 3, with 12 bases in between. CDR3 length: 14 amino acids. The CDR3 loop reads CASSSSWTEETQYF. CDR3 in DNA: TGTGCCAGCAGCTCAAGTTGGACCGAAGAGACCCAGTACTTC.

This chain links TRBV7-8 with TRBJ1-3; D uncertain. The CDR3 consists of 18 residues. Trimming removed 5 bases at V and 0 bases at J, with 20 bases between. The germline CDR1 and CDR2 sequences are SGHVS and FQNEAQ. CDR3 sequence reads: CASSPPWAGTVSGNTIYF. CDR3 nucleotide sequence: TGTGCCAGCAGCCCCCCTTGGGCGGGTACTGTCTCTGGAAACACCATATATTTT. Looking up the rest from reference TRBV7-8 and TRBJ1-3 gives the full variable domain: GAGVSQSPRYKVAKRGQDVALRCDPISGHVSLFWYQQALGQGPEFLTYFQNEAQLDKSGLPSDRFFAERPEGSVSTLKIQRTQQEDSAVYLCASSPPWAGTVSGNTIYFGEGSWLTVV.

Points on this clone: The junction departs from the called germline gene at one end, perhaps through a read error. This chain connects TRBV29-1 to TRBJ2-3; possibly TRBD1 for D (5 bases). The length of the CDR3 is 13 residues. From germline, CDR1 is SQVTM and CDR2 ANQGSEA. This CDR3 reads CSAEGANTDTQYF. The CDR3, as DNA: TGCAGCGCTGAAGGGGCCAACACAGATACGCAGTATTTT.

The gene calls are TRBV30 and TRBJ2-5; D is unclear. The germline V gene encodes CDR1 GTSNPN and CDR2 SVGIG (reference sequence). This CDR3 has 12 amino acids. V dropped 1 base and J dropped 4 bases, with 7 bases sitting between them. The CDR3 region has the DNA TGTGCCTGGAGTGGACGACGAGAGACCCAGTACTTC. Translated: CAWSGRRETQYF.

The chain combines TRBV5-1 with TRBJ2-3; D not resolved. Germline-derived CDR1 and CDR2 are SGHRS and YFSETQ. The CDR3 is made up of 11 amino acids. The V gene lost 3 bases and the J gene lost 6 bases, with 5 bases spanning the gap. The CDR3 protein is CASSSVDTQYF. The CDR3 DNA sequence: TGCGCCAGCAGCTCGGTGGATACGCAGTATTTT.

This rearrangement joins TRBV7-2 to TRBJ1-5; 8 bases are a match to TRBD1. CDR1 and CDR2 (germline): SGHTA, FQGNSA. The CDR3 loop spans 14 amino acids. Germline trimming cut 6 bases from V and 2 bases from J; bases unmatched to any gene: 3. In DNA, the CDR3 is TGTGCCAGCAGGTACAGGGGGGGCAATCAGCCCCAGCATTTT. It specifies CASRYRGGNQPQHF.

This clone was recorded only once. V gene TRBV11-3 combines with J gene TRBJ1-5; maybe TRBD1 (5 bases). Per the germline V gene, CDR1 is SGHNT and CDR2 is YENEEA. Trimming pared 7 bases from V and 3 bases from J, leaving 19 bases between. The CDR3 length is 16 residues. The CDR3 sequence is CASNLICRAPNQPQHF. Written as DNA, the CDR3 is TGTGCCAGCAACTTGATATGCAGGGCCCCCAATCAGCCCCAGCATTTT.